This passage covers 7 T cell receptor beta chains from one sample sequenced in a study of T cell responses to AZD1222 COVID-19 vaccine. The data were produced by immunoSEQ multiplex PCR, yet TCRdb's version contains in-frame clones alone and is incomplete. The sample shows 150,000 to 200,000 clones, 70% to 90% of them seen only once. The starting material was peripheral blood, obtained on day 0 of AZD1222 vaccination. The receptor source for this set is an adult in good health.

This chain joins TRBV4-3 and TRBJ1-2, with 9 bases lining up with TRBD1. Germline loops: CDR1 LGHNA, CDR2 YSLEER. V gave up 4 bases and J gave up 7 bases; unmatched junction bases: 13. The CDR3 is made up of 16 amino acids. The chain's CDR3 is CASSLGRDRVLRGYTF. CDR3 nucleotides: TGCGCCAGCAGCCTAGGTCGGGACAGGGTACTGCGTGGCTACACCTTC.

This sequence joins TRBV12-3 or TRBV12-4 and TRBJ1-1; D call uncertain. The CDR3 contains 13 residues. The germline V and J ends were trimmed by 6 bases and 0 bases, with 8 bases remaining between them. The CDR3 DNA sequence: TGTGCCAGCAGGCGGACTCTGAACACTGAAGCTTTCTTT. Translation gives CASRRTLNTEAFF.

The chain carries TRBV12-3 or TRBV12-4 and TRBJ2-1, with D possibly being TRBD2 (5 bases). V lost 2 bases, J lost 15 bases, and 11 bases lay in between. The CDR3 totals 11 residues. Here the CDR3 reads CASSLPPGTFF. The CDR3 nucleotides are TGTGCCAGCAGTTTACCTCCGGGAACGTTCTTC.

This chain uses TRBV7-9 with TRBJ2-4; 9 bases agree with TRBD2. V lost 1 base and J lost 0; bases outside the gene matches: 7. Germline V gene sequence: CDR1 SEHNR, CDR2 FQNEAQ (reference sequence). CDR3 length equals 18 residues. CDR3 sequence (DNA): TGTGCCAGCAGCTTAGGTCCGCGGGAGGGTATAGCCAAAAACATTCAGTACTTC. It codes for CASSLGPREGIAKNIQYF.

The genes are TRBV18 and TRBJ2-1; 12 positions agree with TRBD2. Trimming at V came to 4 bases and at J to 10 bases, leaving 11 bases not matched to a gene. There are 16 residues in the CDR3. Per the germline V gene, CDR1 is KGHSH and CDR2 is LQKENI. The CDR3 DNA reads as TGTGCCAGCTCACTCTCGACTAGCGGGAGTGGAGGAGAGCAGTTCTTC. It translates to CASSLSTSGSGGEQFF.

The rearrangement uses TRBV5-1 and TRBJ1-1; tentatively, D is TRBD1 (6 bases). Germline V gene lookup returns CDR1 SGHRS and CDR2 YFSETQ. The CDR3 has 15 amino acids. V gave up 4 bases and J gave up 3 bases, with 16 bases separating them. Here the CDR3 reads CASSSGQRKYTEAFF. The CDR3 DNA reads as TGCGCCAGCAGCAGTGGACAGAGAAAGTACACTGAAGCTTTCTTT.

The chain employs TRBV19 and TRBJ2-1, with D perhaps given as TRBD1 or TRBD2 (5 bases each). Germline V gives CDR1 LNHDA, CDR2 SQIVND (reference sequence). Trimming took off 6 bases at V and 1 base at J, with 13 bases between the two ends. The CDR3 covers 15 residues. As DNA, the CDR3 is TGTGCCAGTAGACCCGGAGGACATTCCTACAATGAGCAGTTCTTC. Translation gives CASRPGGHSYNEQFF.